This T cell receptor (beta chain) was sequenced in a study of response to subunit inactivated influenza vaccine. Concerning this clonotype: Antigen: not known.

General observations from the study: That few new T cells are recruited by each seasonal influenza vaccination was the authors' suggestion.

CDR3 length: 13 residues. CDR1 is DFQATT and CDR2 is SNEGSKA in the germline V gene (reference sequence). TCRdb fed the RT-PCR reads into MiXCR, producing one record per CDR3 protein. The sample consists of approximately 730,000 distinct CDR3 sequences, 11% to 15% of them appearing once. The genes are TRBV20-1 and TRBJ1-1, with TRBD1 matching over 7 bases. This receptor was taken from a man aged 50-59 years who received an inactivated influenza vaccine. Sequencing was performed on PBMCs from blood, taken approximately 15 days before vaccination. CDR3 region: CVGQEEANTEAFF. The CDR3 nucleotides are TGCGTCGGACAGGAAGAAGCGAACACTGAAGCTTTCTTT.